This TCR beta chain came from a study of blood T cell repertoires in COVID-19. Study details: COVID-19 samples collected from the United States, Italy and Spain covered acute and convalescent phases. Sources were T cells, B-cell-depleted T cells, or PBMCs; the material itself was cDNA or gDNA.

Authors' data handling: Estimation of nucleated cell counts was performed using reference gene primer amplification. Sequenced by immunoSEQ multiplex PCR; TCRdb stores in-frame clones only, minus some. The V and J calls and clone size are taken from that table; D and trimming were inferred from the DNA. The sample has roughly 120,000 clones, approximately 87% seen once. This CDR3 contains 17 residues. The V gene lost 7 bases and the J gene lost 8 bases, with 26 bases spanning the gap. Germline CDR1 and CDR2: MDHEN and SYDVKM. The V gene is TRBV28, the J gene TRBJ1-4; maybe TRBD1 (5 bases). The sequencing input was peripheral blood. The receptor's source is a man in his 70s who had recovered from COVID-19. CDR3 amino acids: CASKVIRAAGKREKLFF. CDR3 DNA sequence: TGTGCCAGCAAAGTCATCAGGGCTGCAGGGAAAAGGGAAAAACTGTTTTTT.